This TCR beta chain was identified during a study of blood T cell repertoires in COVID-19 (dated by TCRdb to about 2020). Turning to the overall study: The collaborator samples originated in the United States, Italy and Spain and spanned the acute and convalescent phases of COVID-19. The material from the prospective study consisted of cDNA or gDNA derived from T cells, B-cell-depleted T cells, or PBMCs. Samples were obtained from the ongoing ImmuneRACE study (first 160 participants) and from 1,254 subjects provided by 6 global collaborators. HLA class I and class II types, where available, came from metadata supplied by the sample provider rather than from assay-based typing. The dataset comprised deeply sampled blood TCRbeta repertoires from subjects exposed to, actively infected with, or recovered from COVID-19. The repertoires were released in a freely available public database intended as a resource for research on the immune response to SARS-CoV-2. A de-identified subject ID, COVID-19 status, age in years and sex were almost always included in the sample metadata.

From the cysteine up to the phenylalanine, the CDR3 has a length of 15 residues. This entry keeps only the CDR3 DNA: 45 bases, framed from base 1. Here V drops 6 bases and J drops 2 bases, and the junction holds 7 bases not matched to any gene. According to the germline V gene, CDR1 reads SNHLY and CDR2 reads FYNNEI. The collaborating institutions used their own protocols to collect whole blood in K2EDTA tubes. Collaborator samples were shipped for TCRbeta analysis as frozen whole blood, isolated PBMCs, or DNA extracted from either sample type. The immunoSEQ Assay, a bias-controlled multiplex PCR, was used to amplify TCRbeta CDR3 regions from genomic DNA. In the original analysis: Within the assay, amplification of reference gene primers was used to estimate how many nucleated cells each sample contained. To quantify the absolute abundance of each unique TCRbeta CDR3 rearrangement, sequence reads were collapsed and filtered. For each sample, productive Simpson clonality was calculated by taking the square root of Simpson's diversity index across productive rearrangements. TCRdb carries this immuneACCESS record with in-frame sequences only. Its versions omit some clonotypes, under half of them owing to an unresolved V gene in the studies checked, with the rest unexplained. That table gives V, J and clone size, and the DNA gave D and trimming. Present in this sample are 130,000 or so clones, about 83% of which were seen just once. The ten largest clones take up about 5.4% of the sample.

Summary of the overall study and its limitations: Clinical and demographic metadata were provided uncurated, with the amount varying by source and participant.

Comment on this clone: This clone's antigen is unknown. The record has no base qualities; no much larger clone is one base away.

The chain is assembled from TRBV2 and TRBJ2-5, and 9 junction bases match TRBD1. The sequence was collected from a man at least 80 years old with active or convalescent COVID-19. Input material: peripheral blood. The DNA is TGTGCCAGCAGGGTCCGGACAGGGGAACAAGAGACCCAGTACTTC. Its product reads: CASRVRTGEQETQYF. The full variable domain, completed from the reference TRBV2 and TRBJ2-5 proteins outside the CDR3, reads EPEVTQTPSHQVTQMGQEVILRCVPISNHLYFYWYRQILGQKVEFLVSFYNNEISEKSEIFDDQFSVERPDGSNFTLKIRSTKLEDSAMYFCASRVRTGEQETQYFGPGTRLLVL.